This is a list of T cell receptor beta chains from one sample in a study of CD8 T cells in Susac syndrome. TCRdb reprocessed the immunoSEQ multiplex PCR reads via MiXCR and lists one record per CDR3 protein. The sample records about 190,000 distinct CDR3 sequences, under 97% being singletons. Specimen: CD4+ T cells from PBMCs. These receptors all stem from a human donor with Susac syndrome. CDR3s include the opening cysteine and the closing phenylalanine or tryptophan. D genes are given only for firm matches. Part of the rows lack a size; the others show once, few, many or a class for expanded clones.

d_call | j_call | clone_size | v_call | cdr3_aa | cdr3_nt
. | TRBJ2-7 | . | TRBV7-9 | CASSFVSYEQYF | TGTGCCAGCAGCTTTGTTTCCTACGAGCAGTACTTC
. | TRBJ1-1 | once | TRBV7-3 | CAIDRAEWNTEAFF | TGTGCCATAGACCGGGCAGAATGGAACACTGAAGCTTTCTTT
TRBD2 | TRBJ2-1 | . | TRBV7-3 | CASSLTPTSGGSEQFF | TGTGCCAGCAGCTTAACCCCGACTAGCGGGGGGAGTGAGCAGTTCTTC
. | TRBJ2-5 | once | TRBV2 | CASSSLFGGEETQYF | TGTGCCAGCAGTTCCCTCTTTGGAGGGGAGGAGACCCAGTACTTC
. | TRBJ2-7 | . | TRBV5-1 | CASSRGQTELYEQYF | TGCGCCAGCAGCCGGGGCCAGACAGAGCTCTACGAGCAGTACTTC
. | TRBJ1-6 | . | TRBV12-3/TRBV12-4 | CASSGAGAGNSPLHF | TGTGCCAGCAGCGGTGCGGGGGCGGGGAATTCACCCCTCCACTTT
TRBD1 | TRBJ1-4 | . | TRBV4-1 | CASSPQRGPIEKLFF | TGCGCCAGCAGCCCTCAGAGGGGGCCTATAGAAAAACTGTTTTTT
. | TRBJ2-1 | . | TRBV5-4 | CASIRALPHYNEQFF | TGTGCCAGCATACGTGCTCTCCCGCACTACAATGAGCAGTTCTTC
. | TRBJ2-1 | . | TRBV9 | CASSVNPYNEQFF | TGTGCCAGCAGCGTAAACCCATACAATGAGCAGTTCTTC
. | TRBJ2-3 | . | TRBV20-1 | CSARGFRPSTDTQYF | TGCAGTGCTAGGGGATTCAGGCCGAGCACAGATACGCAGTATTTT
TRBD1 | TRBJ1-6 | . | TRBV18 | CASSPTLTGGSNSPLHF | TGTGCCAGCTCGCCTACTTTGACAGGGGGAAGTAATTCACCCCTCCACTTT
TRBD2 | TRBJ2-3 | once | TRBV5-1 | CASSWTPGLAGGSSTDTQYF | TGCGCCAGCAGCTGGACACCGGGACTAGCGGGGGGCTCTAGCACAGATACGCAGTATTTT
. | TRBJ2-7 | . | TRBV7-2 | CASSLGPNAYEQYF | TGTGCCAGCAGCTTAGGCCCGAACGCCTACGAGCAGTACTTC
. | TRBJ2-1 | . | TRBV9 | CASSVNTGEQFF | TGTGCCAGCAGCGTAAATACCGGTGAGCAGTTCTTC
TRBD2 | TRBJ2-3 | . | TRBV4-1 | CASSPLGLAGTADTQYF | TGCGCCAGCAGCCCCTTAGGGCTAGCGGGGACGGCAGATACGCAGTATTTT
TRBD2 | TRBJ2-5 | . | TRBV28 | CASTESRGGGETQYF | TGTGCCAGCACCGAATCCCGGGGGGGCGGGGAGACCCAGTACTTC
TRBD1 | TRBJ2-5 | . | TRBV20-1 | CSADRGRETQYF | TGCAGTGCCGACAGGGGGCGGGAGACCCAGTACTTC
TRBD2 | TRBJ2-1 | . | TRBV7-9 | CASSLATSGAGEQFF | TGTGCCAGCAGCTTAGCGACTAGCGGGGCTGGTGAGCAGTTCTTC
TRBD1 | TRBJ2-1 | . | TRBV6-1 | CASSDRHGTGLDNEQFF | TGTGCCAGCAGCGACCGCCATGGGACAGGGTTGGACAATGAGCAGTTCTTC
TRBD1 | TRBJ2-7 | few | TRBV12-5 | CASGLGQGYSYEQYF | TGTGCTAGTGGTTTGGGACAGGGATATTCCTACGAGCAGTACTTC
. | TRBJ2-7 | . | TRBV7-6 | CASSLAPDVPNYEQYF | TGTGCCAGCAGCTTAGCCCCAGACGTACCTAACTACGAGCAGTACTTC
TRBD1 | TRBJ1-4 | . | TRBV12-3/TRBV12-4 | CASSSLTGRNEKLFF | TGTGCCAGCAGTTCCCTGACAGGGCGAAATGAAAAACTGTTTTTT
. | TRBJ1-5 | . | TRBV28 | CASSISGTDQPQHF | TGTGCCAGCAGTATTTCCGGGACTGATCAGCCCCAGCATTTT
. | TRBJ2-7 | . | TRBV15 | CATSRDPTGNPYEQYF | TGTGCCACCAGCAGAGACCCGACAGGAAATCCCTACGAGCAGTACTTC
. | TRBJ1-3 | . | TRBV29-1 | CSVGGQAGNTIYF | TGCAGCGTTGGGGGGCAAGCTGGAAACACCATATATTTT
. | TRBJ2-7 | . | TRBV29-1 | CSVEVSTGPGTYEQYF | TGCAGCGTTGAAGTATCTACCGGACCCGGTACCTACGAGCAGTACTTC
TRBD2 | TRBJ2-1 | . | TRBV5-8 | CASSSRLAVQFF | TGTGCCAGCAGCTCCAGACTAGCGGTGCAGTTCTTC
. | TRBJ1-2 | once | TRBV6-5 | CATLPPGETHGYTF | TGTGCCACCCTACCCCCGGGGGAAACTCATGGCTACACCTTC
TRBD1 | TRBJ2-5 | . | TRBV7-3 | CASSLQGFELETQYF | TGTGCCAGCAGCCTACAGGGGTTTGAGTTAGAGACCCAGTACTTC
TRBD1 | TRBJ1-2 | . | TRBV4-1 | CASSQEGDRDIRGYTF | TGCGCCAGCAGCCAAGAAGGGGACAGGGATATTCGTGGCTACACCTTC
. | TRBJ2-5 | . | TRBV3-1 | CASSQEPQRQETQYF | TGTGCCAGCAGCCAAGAACCACAGAGACAAGAGACCCAGTACTTC
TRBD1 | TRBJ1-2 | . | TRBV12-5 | CASGLARTGNYGYTF | TGTGCTAGTGGTTTGGCTCGGACAGGGAACTATGGCTACACCTTC
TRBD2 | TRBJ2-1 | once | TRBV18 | CASSPGGNNNEQFF | TGTGCCAGCTCTCCCGGGGGGAACAACAATGAGCAGTTCTTC
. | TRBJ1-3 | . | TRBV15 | CATSLDHTGLTGNTIYF | TGTGCCACCAGCCTAGACCACACAGGGTTAACTGGAAACACCATATATTTT
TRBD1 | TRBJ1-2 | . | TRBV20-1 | CSAREWTGAGYTF | TGCAGTGCTAGAGAGTGGACAGGGGCGGGCTACACCTTC
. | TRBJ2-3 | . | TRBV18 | CASSPGGTDTQYF | TGTGCCAGCTCACCCGGCGGCACAGATACGCAGTATTTT
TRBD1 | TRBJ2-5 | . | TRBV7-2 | CASSLGGTGEETQYF | TGTGCCAGCAGCTTAGGGGGGACAGGGGAAGAGACCCAGTACTTC
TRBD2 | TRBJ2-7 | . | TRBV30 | CAWSTQRGGRYEQYF | TGTGCCTGGAGTACACAGCGGGGGGGCCGCTACGAGCAGTACTTC
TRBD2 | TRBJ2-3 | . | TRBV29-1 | CSVELAGWPDTQYF | TGCAGCGTGGAGTTAGCGGGGTGGCCAGATACGCAGTATTTT
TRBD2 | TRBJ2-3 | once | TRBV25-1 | CASSERLAGASGTQYF | TGTGCCAGCAGTGAACGTCTAGCGGGGGCCTCGGGTACGCAGTATTTT
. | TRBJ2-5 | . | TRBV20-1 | CSAQLGGGPRETQYF | TGCAGTGCTCAGCTGGGGGGGGGCCCTCGAGAGACCCAGTACTTC
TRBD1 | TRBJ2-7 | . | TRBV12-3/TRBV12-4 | CASSLMAGGEQYF | TGTGCCAGCAGTTTGATGGCAGGGGGCGAGCAGTACTTC
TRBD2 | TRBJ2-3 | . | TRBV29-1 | CSARTSGGVGTDTQYF | TGCAGCGCACGGACTAGCGGGGGAGTCGGCACAGATACGCAGTATTTT
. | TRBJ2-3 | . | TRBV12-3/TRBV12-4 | CASSLGALKAHTQYF | TGTGCCAGCAGTTTAGGGGCCCTAAAAGCCCATACGCAGTATTTT
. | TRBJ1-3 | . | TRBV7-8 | CASSLGLTHSGNTIYF | TGTGCCAGCAGCTTGGGACTTACGCACTCTGGAAACACCATATATTTT
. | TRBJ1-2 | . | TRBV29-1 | CSVESPGTFSGYTF | TGCAGCGTTGAAAGTCCCGGGACATTTTCGGGCTACACCTTC
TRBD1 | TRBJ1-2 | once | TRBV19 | CASSPRDRPGYTF | TGTGCCAGTAGTCCCCGGGACAGACCTGGCTACACCTTC
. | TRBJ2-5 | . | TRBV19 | CASSMGVGTGQETQYF | TGTGCCAGTAGTATGGGAGTCGGGACCGGTCAAGAGACCCAGTACTTC
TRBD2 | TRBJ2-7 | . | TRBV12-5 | CASGLVTSGLDAYEQYF | TGTGCTAGTGGTTTGGTCACTAGCGGGTTGGATGCGTACGAGCAGTACTTC
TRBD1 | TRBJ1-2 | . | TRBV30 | CAWSVSPRGQGVGGYTF | TGTGCCTGGAGTGTCTCCCCGCGGGGACAGGGGGTCGGTGGCTACACCTTC
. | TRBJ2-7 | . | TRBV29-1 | CSVVRQYYEQYF | TGCAGCGTTGTCAGACAGTACTACGAGCAGTACTTC
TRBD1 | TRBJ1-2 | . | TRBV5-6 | CASSLGRQGAYGYTF | TGTGCCAGCAGCTTGGGTCGACAGGGCGCCTATGGCTACACCTTC
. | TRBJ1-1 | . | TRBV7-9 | CASVEGTEAFF | TGTGCCAGCGTAGAGGGCACTGAAGCTTTCTTT
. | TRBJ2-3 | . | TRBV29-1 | CSVGGLGYF | TGCAGCGTGGGGGGATTGGGGTATTTT